What follows are 21 T cell receptor beta chains derived from one specimen sequenced in a study of CD8 T cells in Susac syndrome. Reverse transcription of roughly 0.5 to 1 ug RNA was carried out with random hexamers. A single record per CDR3 protein comes from TCRdb applying MiXCR to the immunoSEQ multiplex PCR reads. The table records about 300,000 distinct CDR3 sequences, 89% of them present only once. The sequenced material came from CD8+ T cells from PBMCs. All receptors come from a human donor with multiple sclerosis.

The chain joins TRBV12-3 or TRBV12-4 to TRBJ2-4, with 13 nucleotides matching TRBD2. J was trimmed by 2 bases and V by 5 bases; bases with no gene match: 9. The CDR3 loop spans 18 amino acids. CDR3 nucleotides: TGTGCCAGCAGTCCCGGACTAGCGGGAGACTTGCCCAAAAACATTCAGTACTTC. This encodes CASSPGLAGDLPKNIQYF.

J is TRBJ1-2 and V is TRBV4-2; no definite D call. Germline CDR1 reads LGHNA; CDR2 reads YNFKEQ. V lost 3 bases and J lost 2, with 7 bases in between. The CDR3 loop spans 13 amino acids. CDR3 nucleotides: TGTGCCAGCAGCCAGAGCGCCAACTATGGCTACACCTTC. This gives the protein CASSQSANYGYTF.

This chain uses TRBV4-3 with TRBJ2-1; the D is unclear. This CDR3 is 15 amino acids long. Trimming shortened V by 0 bases and J by 2 bases, and 8 bases separated the two germline ends. From germline, CDR1 is LGHNA and CDR2 YSLEER. The DNA for the CDR3 is TGCGCCAGCAGCCAAGATCCGAATACCTACAATGAGCAGTTCTTC. Residues: CASSQDPNTYNEQFF.

The chain links TRBV4-1 to TRBJ2-4; D perhaps matches TRBD1 (5 bases). The CDR3 contains 16 residues. Per germline, CDR1 MGHRA and CDR2 YSYEKL. V lost 4 bases, J lost 2 bases, and 15 bases lay in between. CDR3 residues: CASSPLARETKNIQYF. The CDR3 region has the DNA TGCGCCAGCAGCCCATTAGCCAGGGAAACCAAAAACATTCAGTACTTC.

This clonotype was recorded once. This chain links TRBV12-3 or TRBV12-4 with TRBJ2-7; D may correspond to TRBD1 or TRBD2 (5 bases each). V was trimmed by 3 bases and J by 3 bases, leaving 9 bases between them. The CDR3 is 13 amino acids. As DNA, the CDR3 is TGTGCCAGCAGTTTGGGGGTCCTCTACGAGCAGTACTTC. Protein sequence: CASSLGVLYEQYF.

V gene TRBV6-4 combines with J gene TRBJ1-1, with unresolved D. V was clipped by 5 bases and J by 7 bases, with 14 bases between them. The germline V gene encodes CDR1 MRHNA and CDR2 SNTAGT. The CDR3 has 13 amino acids. The CDR3 DNA sequence: TGTGCCAGCAGTAGTGAGTTGACGGGTGAAGCTTTCTTT. Protein product: CASSSELTGEAFF.

V usage is TRBV4-3 and J usage is TRBJ2-1; TRBD1 matches 12 bases. Germline V gives CDR1 LGHNA, CDR2 YSLEER. This CDR3 is built from 16 residues. After removal of 3 bases from V and 8 bases from J, the junction contained 8 bases not matched to a gene. CDR3 in amino acids: CASSQIPGQGADEQFF. The CDR3 bases are TGCGCCAGCAGCCAGATACCGGGACAGGGGGCGGATGAGCAGTTCTTC.

The chain carries TRBV24-1 and TRBJ1-6; 7 bases fit TRBD1. The CDR3 loop spans 15 amino acids. With V trimmed by 4 bases and J by 7 bases, 6 bases remained unmatched. CDR1 is KGHDR, CDR2 SFDVKD, per germline. The CDR3 spells CATSESGTVNSPLHF. In DNA form, the CDR3 reads TGTGCCACCAGTGAGTCCGGGACAGTGAATTCACCCCTCCACTTT.

This chain uses TRBV12-3 or TRBV12-4 with TRBJ2-7; 8 nucleotides agree with TRBD2. J gave up 10 bases and V 0 bases, and 5 bases lay outside the gene matches. This CDR3 comprises 13 residues. The DNA of the CDR3 is TGTGCCAGCAGTTTAGCGTTAGCGGGGCTACAGTACTTC. Protein: CASSLALAGLQYF.

The chain combines TRBV20-1 with TRBJ2-1; D gene uncertain. This CDR3 is 14 amino acids long. Trimming pared 5 bases from V and 0 bases from J, leaving 11 bases between. The germline V gene encodes CDR1 DFQATT and CDR2 SNEGSKA (reference sequence). CDR3 DNA: TGCAGTGCTTCGACCGCGAGCTCCTACAATGAGCAGTTCTTC. Translated: CSASTASSYNEQFF.

The rearrangement joins TRBV4-1 to TRBJ1-3; D possibly corresponds to TRBD1 (5 bases). The CDR3 runs to 15 residues. Trimming cost V 1 base and J 0 bases, with 7 bases left between them. Germline V gene sequence: CDR1 MGHRA, CDR2 YSYEKL. CDR3 in amino acids: CASSQVGVSGNTIYF. The CDR3 DNA reads TGCGCCAGCAGCCAAGTGGGGGTCTCTGGAAACACCATATATTTT.

The sample holds one count of this clonotype. The chain uses TRBV6-6 and TRBJ1-2; D is unclear. This CDR3 comprises 13 residues. CDR1 is MNHNY, CDR2 SVGAGI, per germline (reference sequence). The V end lost 2 bases, the J end lost 3 bases, and 7 bases lay between the germline ends. The CDR3 loop is CASSYTLDYGYTF. CDR3 bases: TGTGCCAGCAGTTACACCCTGGACTATGGCTACACCTTC.

The chain uses TRBV9 and TRBJ2-7; 7 nucleotides agree with TRBD1. V was clipped by 3 bases and J by 5 bases; unmatched bases: 5. This CDR3 region has 13 residues. Germline V gene lookup returns CDR1 SGDLS and CDR2 YYNGEE. The DNA of the CDR3 is TGTGCCAGCAGCGGACACAGGGGCGACGAGCAGTACTTC. Translation gives CASSGHRGDEQYF.

CDR3 amino acids: CASSQALGTPGELFF. CDR3 nucleotides: TGTGCCAGCAGCCAAGCATTGGGGACCCCCGGGGAGCTGTTTTTT. V and J are TRBV4-2 and TRBJ2-2; either TRBD1 or TRBD2 may supply D (5 bases each). Germline V CDR1 and CDR2: LGHNA, YNFKEQ. There are 15 residues in the CDR3. V lost 1 base, J lost 6 bases, and 12 bases lay in between.

This clonotype appeared a few times. The chain carries TRBV25-1 and TRBJ1-1; possibly TRBD1 for D (6 bases). The CDR3 length is 12 residues. CDR1 is MGHDK, CDR2 SYGVNS, per germline. Between the trimmed V and J ends, which lost 5 bases and 4 bases, there was a span of 8 bases. The CDR3 DNA is TGTGCCAGCAGTCAGGGGTTCACTGAAGCTTTCTTT. Translation gives CASSQGFTEAFF.

This rearrangement joins TRBV20-1 to TRBJ2-2; weak D call: TRBD1 (5 bases). The CDR3 sequence is 14 residues long. Trimming removed 5 bases at V and 1 base at J, with 11 bases between. The germline CDR1 and CDR2 sequences are DFQATT and SNEGSKA (reference sequence). CDR3 sequence: CSAVPTVNTGELFF. In DNA, the CDR3 is TGCAGTGCTGTCCCGACAGTGAACACCGGGGAGCTGTTTTTT.

The chain recombines TRBV29-1 with TRBJ2-2; TRBD2 matches at 10 bases. V dropped 5 bases and J dropped 5; count of bases not matched to a gene: 5. The CDR3 runs to 14 residues. Germline CDR1 SQVTM, CDR2 ANQGSEA. The CDR3: CSVHGTSVTGELFF. In nucleotides, the CDR3 is TGCAGCGTTCACGGGACTAGCGTAACCGGGGAGCTGTTTTTT.

This chain joins TRBV4-3 and TRBJ1-1; D is unclear. This CDR3 region has 15 residues. The germline V gene has CDR1 LGHNA and CDR2 YSLEER. Trimming shortened V by 0 bases and J by 3 bases, and 11 bases separated the two germline ends. The CDR3 reads CASSQDQVSYTEAFF. The CDR3 nucleotides read TGCGCCAGCAGCCAAGATCAGGTTTCCTACACTGAAGCTTTCTTT.

This rearrangement joins TRBV28 to TRBJ2-2; 14 bases line up with TRBD2. CDR1 and CDR2 (germline): MDHEN, SYDVKM. The J segment lost 0 bases and the V segment lost 1 base, leaving 7 bases of the junction unmatched. There are 20 residues in the CDR3. This CDR3 reads CASSLSRGTSGGPNTGELFF. In DNA form, the CDR3 reads TGTGCCAGCAGTTTATCACGAGGGACTAGCGGGGGCCCGAACACCGGGGAGCTGTTTTTT.

This clonotype was detected only a few times. The CDR3 is CASSWGSGSYEQYF. In nucleotides, the CDR3 is TGTGCCAGCAGCTGGGGTAGTGGATCCTACGAGCAGTACTTC. V is TRBV5-6 and J is TRBJ2-7; no clear D gene. The V end lost 3 bases, the J end lost 1 base, and 11 bases lay between the germline ends. Germline CDR1 and CDR2: SGHDT and YYEEEE. This CDR3 contains 14 residues.

This clonotype was counted between two and nine times. This sequence joins TRBV30 and TRBJ2-7; TRBD2 matches at 8 bases. Germline V gene data show CDR1 as GTSNPN and CDR2 as SVGIG (reference sequence). After removal of 2 bases from V and 4 bases from J, the junction contained 10 bases not matched to a gene. The CDR3 is 15 residues long. CDR3 bases: TGTGCCTGGAGTCCACGGGAGGGTATGCGGTACGAGCAGTACTTC. Translated, it gives CAWSPREGMRYEQYF. Looking up the rest from reference TRBV30 and TRBJ2-7 gives the full variable domain: SQTIHQWPATLVQPVGSPLSLECTVEGTSNPNLYWYRQAAGRGLQLLFYSVGIGQISSEVPQNLSASRPQDRQFILSSKKLLLSDSGFYLCAWSPREGMRYEQYFGPGTRLTVT.